These T cell receptor beta chains were read from a single sample in a study of Ad26.COV2.S vaccination and SARS-CoV-2 variants. The repertoire was sequenced with immunoSEQ multiplex PCR; TCRdb's copy has only in-frame clones and lacks some. The data hold about 480,000 clones, with around 88% observed a single time. Sequencing used peripheral blood, obtained in a trial of Ad26.COV2.S vaccine versus placebo. All receptors derive from a person between 18 and 59 years old who received the Ad26.COV2.S COVID-19 vaccine or a placebo. Both conserved end residues are part of each CDR3. D genes are given only for firm matches. Rows may omit the clone size; those that give it use once, few, many or a size class.

TRBJ1-1 | TRBD1 | TRBV28 | NA | TGTGCCAGCAGTTTATTGGGGACAGGGGGGGTGCACACTGAAGCTTTCTTT | CASSLLGTGGVHTEAFF
TRBJ2-7 | TRBD2 | TRBV29-1 | NA | TGCAGCGTTGAAGATCCTCTAGCGGGATACGGCTACGAGCAGTACTTC | CSVEDPLAGYGYEQYF
TRBJ1-5 | NA | TRBV28 | NA | TGTGCCAGCAGTATGCAGGCAGGTTCTCTTCAGCCCCAGCATTTT | CASSMQAGSLQPQHF
TRBJ1-5 | TRBD1 | TRBV6-6 | few | TGTGCCAGCAGTTACCCGGGACAGACGAGCAATCAGCCCCAGCATTTT | CASSYPGQTSNQPQHF
TRBJ1-4 | TRBD1 | TRBV9 | NA | TGTGCCAGCAGCGTTGACAGGGGGCGCGGAGAAAAACTGTTTTTT | CASSVDRGRGEKLFF
TRBJ2-2 | TRBD1 | TRBV24-1 | NA | TGTGCCACCAGTGATACGGACAGGACCGCAGTCGGGGAGCTGTTTTTT | CATSDTDRTAVGELFF
TRBJ1-6 | NA | TRBV10-3 | NA | TGTGCCATCAGTTGGACAGAGAATAATTCACCCCTCCACTTT | CAISWTENNSPLHF
TRBJ1-5 | NA | TRBV28 | NA | TGTGCCAGCAGTTTGGCAGGGAGAGGGAATCAGCCCCAGCATTTT | CASSLAGRGNQPQHF
TRBJ2-2 | NA | TRBV5-1 | NA | TGCGCCAGCAGCCTCCGGGCCACAGGGAGGAACACCGGGGAGCTGTTTTTT | CASSLRATGRNTGELFF
TRBJ1-3 | NA | TRBV5-4 | once | TGTGCCAGCAGTCCCGGGGGGTCTGGAAACACCATATATTTT | CASSPGGSGNTIYF
TRBJ2-1 | NA | TRBV7-2 | NA | TGTGCCAGCAGCTTAAGGACGGGCTGGGGTAATGGTGAGCAGTTCTTC | CASSLRTGWGNGEQFF
TRBJ2-1 | NA | TRBV2 | NA | TGTGCCAGCAGTGGGGAGTTGGGGCCCAACAATGAGCAGTTCTTC | CASSGELGPNNEQFF
TRBJ1-1 | NA | TRBV27 | NA | TGTGCCAGCAGTTTATCGGGAGTCATGAACACTGAAGCTTTCTTT | CASSLSGVMNTEAFF
TRBJ2-2 | NA | TRBV24-1 | NA | TGTGCCACCAGTGATACCTTGTCCGGGGAGCTGTTTTTT | CATSDTLSGELFF
TRBJ2-5 | TRBD1 | TRBV28 | NA | TGTGCCAGCAGTGGGGACAGGGGAGTCCGAGAGACCCAGTACTTC | CASSGDRGVRETQYF
TRBJ2-1 | NA | TRBV6-5 | NA | TGTGCCAGCAGCCCAAGGGGGAGGTGGGGCAATGAGCAGTTCTTC | CASSPRGRWGNEQFF
TRBJ1-1 | NA | TRBV4-3 | NA | TGCGCCAGCAGCCAAGAAGAATTCACTGAAGCTTTCTTT | CASSQEEFTEAFF
TRBJ1-5 | NA | TRBV29-1 | NA | TGCAGCGTTGAATATGGGGGAAGCCCCGGGGAGCCCCAGCATTTT | CSVEYGGSPGEPQHF
TRBJ2-7 | NA | TRBV12-3/TRBV12-4 | few | TGTGCCAGCAGTTCCTCCTTATTCTACGAGCAGTACTTC | CASSSSLFYEQYF
TRBJ1-2 | NA | TRBV11-2 | NA | TGTGCCAGCAGCTTAGGACTAACGGGCTACACCTTC | CASSLGLTGYTF
TRBJ2-2 | NA | TRBV3-1/TRBV3-2 | few | TGTGCCAGCAGCCGGGGACTCCTGAACACCGGGGAGCTGTTTTTT | CASSRGLLNTGELFF
TRBJ1-1 | NA | TRBV6-2/TRBV6-3 | few | TGTGCCAGCAGCAACGCAGGGCTAGGGACTGAAGCTTTCTTT | CASSNAGLGTEAFF
TRBJ2-1 | NA | TRBV5-1 | once | TGCGCCAGCAGCCTTGGGGGGCTTAGCTCCTACAATGAGCAGTTCTTC | CASSLGGLSSYNEQFF
TRBJ1-1 | NA | TRBV27 | NA | TGTGCCAGCGGGGTGAGTGGACAGCTGAACACTGAAGCTTTCTTT | CASGVSGQLNTEAFF
TRBJ1-6 | NA | TRBV27 | NA | TGTGCCAGCAGTTTATTCAGACAGGCTAATTCACCCCTCCACTTT | CASSLFRQANSPLHF
TRBJ2-7 | NA | TRBV11-1 | NA | TGTGCCAGCAGCTTACAGCGGGTCTCCTACGAGCAGTACTTC | CASSLQRVSYEQYF
TRBJ1-1 | NA | TRBV19 | NA | TGTGCCAGTAGTACCCTTGGTAGCACTGAAGCTTTCTTT | CASSTLGSTEAFF
TRBJ1-6 | NA | TRBV5-5 | NA | TGTGCCAGCAGCTTGGTCCAGGGTTCACCCCTCCACTTT | CASSLVQGSPLHF
TRBJ2-1 | TRBD2 | TRBV6-4 | NA | TGTGCCAGCAGGAGATCCGGGACTAGCTCCTATGAGCAGTTCTTC | CASRRSGTSSYEQFF
TRBJ1-1 | NA | TRBV7-2 | NA | TGTGCCAGCAGCACGGACAGTGGGGTCACTGAAGCTTTCTTT | CASSTDSGVTEAFF
TRBJ2-1 | NA | TRBV6-5 | NA | TGTGCCAGCAGCAATGGGGCCTCCTACAATGAGCAGTTCTTC | CASSNGASYNEQFF
TRBJ1-2 | NA | TRBV11-2 | few | TGTGCCAGCAGCTTAGATGGTCGAGGACAGAACTATGGCTACACCTTC | CASSLDGRGQNYGYTF
TRBJ2-5 | TRBD2 | TRBV6-5 | few | TGTGCCAGCAGAGGTAGCGGGAGACGGGCCGAGACCCAGTACTTC | CASRGSGRRAETQYF
TRBJ1-2 | NA | TRBV10-3 | few | TGTGCCACCTTCGAGGGGGGCAAGGACTATGGCTACACCTTC | CATFEGGKDYGYTF
TRBJ2-7 | TRBD2 | TRBV4-3 | NA | TGCGCCAGCAGCCAGTCGCTTACTAGCGCGTACGAGCAGTACTTC | CASSQSLTSAYEQYF